The sequence of this TCR beta chain was determined in a study of T cell responses to AZD1222 COVID-19 vaccine. CDR3 size: 19 residues. Trimming shortened V by 1 base and J by 3 bases, and 25 bases separated the two germline ends. Germline-derived CDR1 and CDR2 are SGHDT and YYEEEE. Generated by immunoSEQ multiplex PCR, the TCRdb table keeps only in-frame clones and is missing some. The sample includes roughly 140,000 clones, 94% seen only once; the top ten take about 1.3%. The chain combines TRBV5-6 with TRBJ1-2, with D maybe TRBD1 (6 bases). The clonotype was recovered from an adult in good health. The input for sequencing was peripheral blood, taken on day 0 of AZD1222 vaccination. CDR3 protein: CASSLSGRGVMDTYYGYTF. The CDR3 DNA is TGTGCCAGCAGCTTGTCAGGCAGGGGAGTCATGGACACTTACTATGGCTACACCTTC. The full variable domain, rest sourced from reference TRBV5-6 and TRBJ1-2, is DAGVTQSPTHLIKTRGQQVTLRCSPKSGHDTVSWYQQALGQGPQFIFQYYEEEERQRGNFPDRFSGHQFPNYSSELNVNALLLGDSALYLCASSLSGRGVMDTYYGYTFGSGTRLTVV.